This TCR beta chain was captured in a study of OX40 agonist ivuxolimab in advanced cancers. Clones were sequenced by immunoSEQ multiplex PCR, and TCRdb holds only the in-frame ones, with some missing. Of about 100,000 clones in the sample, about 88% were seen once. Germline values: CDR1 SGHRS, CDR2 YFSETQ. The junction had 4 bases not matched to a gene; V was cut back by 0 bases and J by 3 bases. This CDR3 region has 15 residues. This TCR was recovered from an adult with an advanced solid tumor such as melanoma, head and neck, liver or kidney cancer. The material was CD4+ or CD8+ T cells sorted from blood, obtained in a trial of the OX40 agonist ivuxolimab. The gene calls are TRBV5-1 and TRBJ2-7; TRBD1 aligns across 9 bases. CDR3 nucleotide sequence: TGCGCCAGCAGCTTGGAGGGGACAGGGTACTACGAGCAGTACTTC. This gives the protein CASSLEGTGYYEQYF.